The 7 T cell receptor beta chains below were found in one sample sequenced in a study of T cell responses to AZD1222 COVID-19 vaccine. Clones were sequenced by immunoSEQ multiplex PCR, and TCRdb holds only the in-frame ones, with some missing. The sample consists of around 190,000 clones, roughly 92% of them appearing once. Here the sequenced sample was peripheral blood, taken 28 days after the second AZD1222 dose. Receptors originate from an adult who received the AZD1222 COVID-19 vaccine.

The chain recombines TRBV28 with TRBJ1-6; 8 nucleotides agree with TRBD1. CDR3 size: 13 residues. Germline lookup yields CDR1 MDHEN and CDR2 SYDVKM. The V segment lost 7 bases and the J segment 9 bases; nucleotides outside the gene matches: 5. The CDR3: CASTGTGSSPLHF. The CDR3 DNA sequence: TGTGCCAGCACAGGGACAGGCTCTTCACCCCTCCACTTT.

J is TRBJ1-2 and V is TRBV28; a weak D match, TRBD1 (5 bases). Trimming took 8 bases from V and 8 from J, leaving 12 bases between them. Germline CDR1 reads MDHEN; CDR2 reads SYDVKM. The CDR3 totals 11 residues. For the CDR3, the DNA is TGTGCCAGCCTAGGTCCAGGGGGCTACACCTTC. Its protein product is CASLGPGGYTF.

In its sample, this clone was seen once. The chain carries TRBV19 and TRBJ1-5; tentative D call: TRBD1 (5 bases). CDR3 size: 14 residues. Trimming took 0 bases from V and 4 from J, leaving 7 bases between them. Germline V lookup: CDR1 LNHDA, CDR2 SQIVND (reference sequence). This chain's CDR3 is CASSIDRANQPQHF. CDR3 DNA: TGTGCCAGTAGTATAGACAGGGCGAATCAGCCCCAGCATTTT.

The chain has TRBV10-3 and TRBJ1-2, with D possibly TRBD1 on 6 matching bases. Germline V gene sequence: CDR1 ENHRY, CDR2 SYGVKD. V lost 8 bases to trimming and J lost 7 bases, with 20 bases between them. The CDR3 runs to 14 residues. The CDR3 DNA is TGTGCCATCGTTCCCGAGGGGGGTGTGAGTGGCTACACCTTC. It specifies CAIVPEGGVSGYTF.

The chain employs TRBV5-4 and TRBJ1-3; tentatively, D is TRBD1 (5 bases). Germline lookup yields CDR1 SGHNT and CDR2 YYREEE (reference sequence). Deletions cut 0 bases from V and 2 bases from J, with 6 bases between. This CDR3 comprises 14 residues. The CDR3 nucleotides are TGTGCCAGCAGCTTGGTGGGACCTGGAAACACCATATATTTT. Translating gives CASSLVGPGNTIYF.

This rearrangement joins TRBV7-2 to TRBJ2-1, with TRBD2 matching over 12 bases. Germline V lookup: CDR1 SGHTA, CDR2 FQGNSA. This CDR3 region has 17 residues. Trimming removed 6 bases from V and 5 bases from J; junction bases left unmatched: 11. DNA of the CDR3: TGTGCCAGCAGAATTCTAGCGGGAGGGCGGGGGCACAATGAGCAGTTCTTC. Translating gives CASRILAGGRGHNEQFF. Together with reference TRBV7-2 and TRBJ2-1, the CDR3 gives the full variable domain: GAGVSQSPSNKVTEKGKDVELRCDPISGHTALYWYRQSLGQGLEFLIYFQGNSAPDKSGLPSDRFSAERTGGSVSTLTIQRTQQEDSAVYLCASRILAGGRGHNEQFFGPGTRLTVL.

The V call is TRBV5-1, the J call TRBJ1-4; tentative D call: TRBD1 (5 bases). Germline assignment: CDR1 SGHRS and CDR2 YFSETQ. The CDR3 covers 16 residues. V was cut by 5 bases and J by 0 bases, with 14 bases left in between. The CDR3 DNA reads TGCGCCAGCAGACTCGGACGGGACGCAACTAATGAAAAACTGTTTTTT. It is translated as CASRLGRDATNEKLFF.